The rows below give T cell receptor beta chains drawn from one sample of a study of T cells in localized non-small cell lung cancer. The method was immunoSEQ multiplex PCR; TCRdb's version includes in-frame clones alone and lacks a portion of them. The sample records tens of thousands of clones, 87% being singletons. This sample comprised peripheral blood, obtained before any cancer treatment. Receptors were obtained from a man between 40 and 75 years old with stage I squamous cell lung carcinoma. The CDR3 runs from the conserved cysteine through the conserved F or W. The D gene is left open where the match is weak. Clone size appears in some rows only: once, few, many, or a class for an expanded clone.

d_call	v_call	clone_size	j_call	cdr3_aa	cdr3_nt
TRBD1	TRBV19	once	TRBJ1-5	CASSLRDRGLDSQPQHF	TGTGCCAGTAGTCTCCGGGACAGGGGGCTAGATAGTCAGCCCCAGCATTTT
TRBD1	TRBV12-5	once	TRBJ2-2	CASGPLPGQGIAGELFF	TGTGCTAGTGGCCCCCTCCCGGGACAGGGCATAGCCGGGGAGCTGTTTTTT
NA	TRBV7-2	NA	TRBJ1-2	CASSLGVRGYGYTF	TGTGCCAGCAGCTTAGGGGTCAGGGGCTATGGCTACACCTTC
TRBD1	TRBV27	NA	TRBJ1-1	CASSILRQGGTEAFF	TGTGCCAGCAGTATTTTGAGACAGGGGGGCACTGAAGCTTTCTTT
NA	TRBV10-3	NA	TRBJ1-5	CAISGSNQPQHF	TGTGCCATCAGTGGGAGCAATCAGCCCCAGCATTTT
TRBD1	TRBV5-1	few	TRBJ1-1	CASSFTGGTEAFF	TGCGCCAGCAGCTTCACAGGGGGAACTGAAGCTTTCTTT
NA	TRBV28	NA	TRBJ1-5	CASRVSNQPQHF	TGTGCCAGCAGGGTGAGCAATCAGCCCCAGCATTTT
TRBD1	TRBV6-1	few	TRBJ1-6	CASSSGTGLSPLHF	TGTGCCAGCAGTTCCGGGACAGGGTTGTCACCCCTCCACTTT
TRBD2	TRBV19	NA	TRBJ2-1	CASSIVGRLALDEQFF	TGTGCCAGTAGTATAGTGGGCAGACTAGCCCTGGATGAGCAGTTCTTC
NA	TRBV6-1	once	TRBJ1-1	CASSELIEAFF	TGTGCCAGCAGTGAACTAATTGAAGCTTTCTTT
TRBD1	TRBV7-3	NA	TRBJ1-1	CASSSSQGKTFF	TGTGCCAGCAGCTCATCACAGGGGAAAACTTTCTTT
NA	TRBV7-9	NA	TRBJ1-1	CASSYREYAEAFF	TGTGCCAGCAGCTACCGGGAATACGCTGAAGCTTTCTTT
NA	TRBV18	NA	TRBJ1-5	CASSRYAQPQHF	TGTGCCAGCTCACGATACGCCCAGCCCCAGCATTTT
TRBD1	TRBV5-4	NA	TRBJ2-7	CASSAGQGHSYEQYF	TGTGCCAGCAGCGCGGGACAGGGGCACTCCTACGAGCAGTACTTC
TRBD1	TRBV7-9	NA	TRBJ1-6	CAGGQTNSPLHF	TGTGCCGGGGGACAGACTAATTCACCCCTCCACTTT
NA	TRBV19	NA	TRBJ2-6	CASSISELPLSGANVLTF	TGTGCCAGTAGTATCTCAGAACTCCCGCTCTCTGGGGCCAACGTCCTGACTTTC
NA	TRBV19	many	TRBJ1-1	CASSIRGAEAEAFF	TGTGCCAGTAGTATAAGGGGGGCAGAAGCTGAAGCTTTCTTT
NA	TRBV2	NA	TRBJ1-5	CASSAARLNQPQHF	TGTGCCAGCAGTGCGGCCAGACTTAATCAGCCCCAGCATTTT
TRBD1	TRBV6-1	NA	TRBJ1-3	CAASGTGSGNTIYF	TGTGCCGCCTCCGGGACAGGGTCTGGAAACACCATATATTTT
TRBD1	TRBV6-6	NA	TRBJ2-6	CASSGTGTGANVLTF	TGTGCCAGCAGTGGGACAGGTACGGGGGCCAACGTCCTGACTTTC
TRBD2	TRBV6-5	once	TRBJ2-3	CASSLAGKTDTQYF	TGTGCCAGCAGCCTAGCGGGGAAGACAGATACGCAGTATTTT
NA	TRBV7-2	NA	TRBJ2-7	CASSPRTTYEQYF	TGTGCCAGCAGCCCTCGGACTACCTACGAGCAGTACTTC
TRBD1	TRBV19	NA	TRBJ2-7	CASSITTGKLYEQYF	TGTGCCAGTAGTATCACGACAGGGAAACTCTACGAGCAGTACTTC
NA	TRBV7-9	NA	TRBJ2-5	CASSLIVGETQYF	TGTGCCAGCAGCTTAATAGTTGGAGAGACCCAGTACTTC
NA	TRBV4-3	NA	TRBJ1-2	CASSQGTPTLNYGYTF	TGCGCCAGCAGCCAGGGGACACCTACACTTAACTATGGCTACACCTTC
NA	TRBV6-1	few	TRBJ1-6	CASSEASGRPSPLHF	TGTGCCAGCAGTGAGGCGTCGGGCAGGCCCTCTCCCCTCCACTTT
NA	TRBV6-5	NA	TRBJ1-1	CASSYSVNTEAFF	TGTGCCAGCAGTTACTCGGTGAACACTGAAGCTTTCTTT
TRBD1	TRBV6-1	NA	TRBJ1-2	CASSDNRGRNYGYTF	TGTGCCAGCAGTGACAACAGGGGGCGCAACTATGGCTACACCTTC
NA	TRBV4-3	few	TRBJ2-7	CASSQDRGYEQYF	TGCGCCAGCAGCCAAGATCGGGGGTACGAGCAGTACTTC
NA	TRBV2	NA	TRBJ2-2	CASSELLTGELFF	TGTGCCAGCAGTGAGCTTCTCACCGGGGAGCTGTTTTTT
NA	TRBV11-2	once	TRBJ2-7	CASSLGGRTYEQYF	TGTGCCAGCAGCTTAGGAGGCAGGACCTACGAGCAGTACTTC
NA	TRBV28	few	TRBJ1-5	CASNTGGSQPQHF	TGTGCCAGCAACACGGGAGGGTCTCAGCCCCAGCATTTT
TRBD1	TRBV7-3	NA	TRBJ2-2	CASKAGGSGELFF	TGTGCCAGCAAGGCAGGGGGCTCCGGGGAGCTGTTTTTT
NA	TRBV28	NA	TRBJ2-3	CASSPAEGSGLSSTDTQYF	TGTGCCAGCAGCCCGGCAGAGGGTTCGGGGCTATCGAGCACAGATACGCAGTATTTT
TRBD1	TRBV6-5	NA	TRBJ1-2	CASRRQGNYGYTF	TGTGCCAGCAGAAGACAGGGGAACTATGGCTACACCTTC
TRBD1	TRBV18	NA	TRBJ1-5	CASSLDRDNQPQHF	TGTGCCAGCTCCCTCGACAGGGACAATCAGCCCCAGCATTTT
NA	TRBV5-1	NA	TRBJ1-2	CASSSVQGAAVSYTF	TGCGCCAGCAGCTCAGTTCAGGGAGCAGCAGTGAGCTACACCTTC
NA	TRBV5-5	NA	TRBJ1-1	CASSPTGMNTEAFF	TGTGCCAGCAGCCCGACAGGAATGAACACTGAAGCTTTCTTT
NA	TRBV6-6	NA	TRBJ1-3	CASSRTGLGGNTIYF	TGTGCCAGCAGCCGAACAGGGCTAGGTGGAAACACCATATATTTT
NA	TRBV7-9	NA	TRBJ2-3	CASSRAGVQGTQYF	TGTGCCAGCAGCAGGGCAGGGGTTCAGGGTACGCAGTATTTT
NA	TRBV5-1	NA	TRBJ2-2	CASSLEGQLNTGELFF	TGCGCCAGCAGCTTGGAAGGACAGCTCAACACCGGGGAGCTGTTTTTT